This TCR beta chain was recovered during a study of blood T cell repertoires in COVID-19. Study-level background: The analysed material was cDNA or gDNA that came from T cells, B-cell-depleted T cells, or PBMCs.

Authors' analysis steps: Cell counts per sample came from amplifying reference gene primers. TCRdb's table, derived via immunoSEQ multiplex PCR, lists solely in-frame clones and lacks some. D and trimming come from the DNA, and the V and J calls and clone size come from that table. Found here are some 150,000 clones, around 80% of them singletons; the top ten hold roughly 9.1%. The TCR comes from an older woman with acute or convalescent COVID-19. Material: peripheral blood.

The CDR3: CASSDSSADTEAFF. For the CDR3, the DNA is TGTGCCAGCAGTGACTCCTCCGCGGACACTGAAGCTTTCTTT. The chain links TRBV6-4 to TRBJ1-1; D is unresolved. V was shortened by 0 bases and J by 3 bases, with 8 bases between the two germline ends. The germline V gene has CDR1 MRHNA and CDR2 SNTAGT. The CDR3 runs to 14 residues.